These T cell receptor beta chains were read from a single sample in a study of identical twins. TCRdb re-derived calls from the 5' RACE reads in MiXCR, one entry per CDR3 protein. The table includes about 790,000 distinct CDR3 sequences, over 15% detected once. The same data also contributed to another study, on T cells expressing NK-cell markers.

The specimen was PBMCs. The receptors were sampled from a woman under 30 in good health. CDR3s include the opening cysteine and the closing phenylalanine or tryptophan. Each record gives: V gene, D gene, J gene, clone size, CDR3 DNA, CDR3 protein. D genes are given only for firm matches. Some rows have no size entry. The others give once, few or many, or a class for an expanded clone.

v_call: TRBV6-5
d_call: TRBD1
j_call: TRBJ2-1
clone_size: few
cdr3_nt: TGTGCCAGCAGTTACTCAGCTCCAGACAGGGCGGCTGAGCAGTTCTTC
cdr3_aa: CASSYSAPDRAAEQFF

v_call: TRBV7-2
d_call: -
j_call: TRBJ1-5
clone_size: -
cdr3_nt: TGTGCCAGCAGCCCCTTTGGGCAGCCCCAGCATTTT
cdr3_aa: CASSPFGQPQHF

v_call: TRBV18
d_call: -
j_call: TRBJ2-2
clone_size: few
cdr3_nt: TGTGCCAGCTCACCGCGGTATCCGGGCACTAACACCGGGGAGCTGTTTTTT
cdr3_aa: CASSPRYPGTNTGELFF

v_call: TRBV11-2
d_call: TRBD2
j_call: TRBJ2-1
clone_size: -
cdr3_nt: TGTGCCAGCAGCTCCCTAGCGGGAGATGAGCAGTTCTTC
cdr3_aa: CASSSLAGDEQFF

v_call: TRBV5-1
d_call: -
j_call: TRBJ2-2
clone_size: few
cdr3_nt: TGCGCCAGCAGCTTGGACGGGTTGGGGGAGCTGTTTTTT
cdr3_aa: CASSLDGLGELFF

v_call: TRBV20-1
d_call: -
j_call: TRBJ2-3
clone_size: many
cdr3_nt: TGCAGTGCTAGCGTGTTCACAGATACGCAGTATTTT
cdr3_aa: CSASVFTDTQYF

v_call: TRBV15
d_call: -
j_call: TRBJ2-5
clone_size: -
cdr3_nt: TGTGCCACCAGCAGAGATGCGCCGGAGACCCAGTACTTC
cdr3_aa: CATSRDAPETQYF

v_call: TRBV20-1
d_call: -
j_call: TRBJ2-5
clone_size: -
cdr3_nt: TGCAGTGCTAGAGGGACGGCGGAGCCCGGGACCCAGTACTTC
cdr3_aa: CSARGTAEPGTQYF

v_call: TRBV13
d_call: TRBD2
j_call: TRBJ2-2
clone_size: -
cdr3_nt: TGTGCCAGCAGCGACTTAGGTCGGGGGGTGAACACCGGGGAGCTGTTTTTT
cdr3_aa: CASSDLGRGVNTGELFF

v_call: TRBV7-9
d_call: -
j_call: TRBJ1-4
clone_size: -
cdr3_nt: TGTGCCAGCAGTAGCCGGGCAACTAATGAAAAACTGTTTTTT
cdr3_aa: CASSSRATNEKLFF

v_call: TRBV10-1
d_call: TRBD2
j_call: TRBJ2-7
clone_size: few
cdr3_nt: TGCGCCAGCAGTGAGGAGGGCGGGAGTCGTCTGTACTTC
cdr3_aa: CASSEEGGSRLYF

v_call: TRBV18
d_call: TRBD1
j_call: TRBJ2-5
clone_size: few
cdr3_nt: TGTGCCAGCTCACCATACAGGACAGGTCGTGAGACCCAGTACTTC
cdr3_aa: CASSPYRTGRETQYF

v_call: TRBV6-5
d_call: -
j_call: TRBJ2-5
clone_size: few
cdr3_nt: TGTGCCAGCAGTTACTCGAAATCGGCGGGTCAAGAGACCCAGTACTTC
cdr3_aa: CASSYSKSAGQETQYF

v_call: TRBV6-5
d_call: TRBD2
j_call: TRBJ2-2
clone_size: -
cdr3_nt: TGTGCCAGCAGTTACGGACTAGCGGGAGGATCCGGGGAGCTGTTTTTT
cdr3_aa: CASSYGLAGGSGELFF

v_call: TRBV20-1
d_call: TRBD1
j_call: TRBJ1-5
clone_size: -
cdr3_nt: TGCAGTGCTGAGAGGGGGCAAAATCAGCCCCAGCATTTT
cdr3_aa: CSAERGQNQPQHF